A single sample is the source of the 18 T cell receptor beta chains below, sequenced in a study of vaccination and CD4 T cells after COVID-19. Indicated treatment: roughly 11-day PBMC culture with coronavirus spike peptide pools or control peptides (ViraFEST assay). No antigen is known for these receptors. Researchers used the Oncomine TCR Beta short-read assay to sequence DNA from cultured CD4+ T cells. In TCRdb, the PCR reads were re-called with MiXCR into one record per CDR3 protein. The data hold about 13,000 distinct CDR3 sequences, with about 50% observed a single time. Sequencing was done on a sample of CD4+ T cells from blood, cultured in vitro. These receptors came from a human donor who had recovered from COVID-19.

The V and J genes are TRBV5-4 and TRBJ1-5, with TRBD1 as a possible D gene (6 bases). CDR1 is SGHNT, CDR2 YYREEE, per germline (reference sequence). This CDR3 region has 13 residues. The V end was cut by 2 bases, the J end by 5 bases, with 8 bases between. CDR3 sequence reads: CASSFEGDQPQHF. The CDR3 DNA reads TGTGCCAGCAGCTTCGAGGGGGATCAGCCCCAGCATTTT. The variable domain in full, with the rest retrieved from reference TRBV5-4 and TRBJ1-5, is ETGVTQSPTHLIKTRGQQVTLRCSSQSGHNTVSWYQQALGQGPQFIFQYYREEENGRGNFPPRFSGLQFPNYSSELNVNALELDDSALYLCASSFEGDQPQHFGDGTRLSIL.

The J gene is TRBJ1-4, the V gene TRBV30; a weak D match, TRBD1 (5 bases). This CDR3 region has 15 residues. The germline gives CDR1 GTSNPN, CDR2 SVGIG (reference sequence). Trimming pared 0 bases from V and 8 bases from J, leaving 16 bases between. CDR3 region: CAWSVGALRNEKLFF. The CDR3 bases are TGTGCCTGGAGTGTAGGGGCCCTAAGGAACGAAAAACTGTTTTTT.

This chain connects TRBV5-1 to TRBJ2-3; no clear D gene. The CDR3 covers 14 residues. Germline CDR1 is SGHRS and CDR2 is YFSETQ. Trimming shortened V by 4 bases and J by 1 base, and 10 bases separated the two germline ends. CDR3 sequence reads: CASSPWVGTDTQYF. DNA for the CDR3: TGCGCCAGCAGCCCCTGGGTAGGCACAGATACGCAGTATTTT.

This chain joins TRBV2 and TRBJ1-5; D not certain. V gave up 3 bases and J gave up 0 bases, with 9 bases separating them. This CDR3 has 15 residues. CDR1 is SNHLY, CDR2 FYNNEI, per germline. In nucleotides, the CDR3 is TGTGCCAGCAGTGATCCCAGGTATAGCAATCAGCCCCAGCATTTT. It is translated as CASSDPRYSNQPQHF.

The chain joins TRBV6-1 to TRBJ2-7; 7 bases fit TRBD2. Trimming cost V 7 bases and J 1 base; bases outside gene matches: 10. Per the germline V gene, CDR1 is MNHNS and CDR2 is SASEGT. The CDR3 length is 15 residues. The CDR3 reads CASTLGGSLSYEQYF. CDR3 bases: TGTGCCAGCACCCTGGGCGGGAGTTTATCCTACGAGCAGTACTTC.

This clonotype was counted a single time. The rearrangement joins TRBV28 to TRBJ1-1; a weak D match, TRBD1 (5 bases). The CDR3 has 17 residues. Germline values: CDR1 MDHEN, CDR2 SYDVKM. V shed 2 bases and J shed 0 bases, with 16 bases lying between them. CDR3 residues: CASSLGGAGGMNTEAFF. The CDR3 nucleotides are TGTGCCAGCAGTTTAGGCGGGGCCGGTGGGATGAACACTGAAGCTTTCTTT. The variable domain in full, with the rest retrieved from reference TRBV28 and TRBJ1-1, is DVKVTQSSRYLVKRTGEKVFLECVQDMDHENMFWYRQDPGLGLRLIYFSYDVKMKEKGDIPEGYSVSREKKERFSLILESASTNQTSMYLCASSLGGAGGMNTEAFFGQGTRLTVV.

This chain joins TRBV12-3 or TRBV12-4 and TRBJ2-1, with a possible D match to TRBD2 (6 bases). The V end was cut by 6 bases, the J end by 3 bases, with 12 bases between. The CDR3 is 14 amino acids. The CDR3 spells CASRPGDLYNEQFF. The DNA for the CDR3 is TGTGCCAGCAGACCGGGAGACCTCTACAATGAGCAGTTCTTC.

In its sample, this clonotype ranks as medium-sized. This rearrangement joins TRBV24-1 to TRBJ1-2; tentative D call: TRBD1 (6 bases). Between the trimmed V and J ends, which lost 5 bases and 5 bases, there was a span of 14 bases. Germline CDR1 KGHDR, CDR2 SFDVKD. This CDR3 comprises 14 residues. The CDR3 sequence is CATSGRTVEYGYTF. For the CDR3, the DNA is TGTGCCACCAGTGGGAGGACAGTGGAGTATGGCTACACCTTC.

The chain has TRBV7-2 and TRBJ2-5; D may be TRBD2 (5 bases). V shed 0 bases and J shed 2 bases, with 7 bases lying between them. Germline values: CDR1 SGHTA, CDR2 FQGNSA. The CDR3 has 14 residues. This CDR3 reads CASSLARVQETQYF. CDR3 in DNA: TGTGCCAGCAGCTTAGCGCGGGTTCAAGAGACCCAGTACTTC.

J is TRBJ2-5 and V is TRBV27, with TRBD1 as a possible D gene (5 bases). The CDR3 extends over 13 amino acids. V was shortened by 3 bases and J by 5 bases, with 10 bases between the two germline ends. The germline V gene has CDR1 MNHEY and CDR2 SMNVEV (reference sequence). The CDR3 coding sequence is TGTGCCAGCAGTTTCCAAGCAGGGGAGACCCAGTACTTC. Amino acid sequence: CASSFQAGETQYF.

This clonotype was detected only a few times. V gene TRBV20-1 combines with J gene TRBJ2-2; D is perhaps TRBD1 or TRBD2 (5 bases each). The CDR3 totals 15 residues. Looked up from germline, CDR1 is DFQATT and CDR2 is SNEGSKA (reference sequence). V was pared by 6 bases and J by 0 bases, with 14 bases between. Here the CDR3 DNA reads TGCAGTGCGACCCCCTGGGACGCGAACACCGGGGAGCTGTTTTTT. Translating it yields CSATPWDANTGELFF.

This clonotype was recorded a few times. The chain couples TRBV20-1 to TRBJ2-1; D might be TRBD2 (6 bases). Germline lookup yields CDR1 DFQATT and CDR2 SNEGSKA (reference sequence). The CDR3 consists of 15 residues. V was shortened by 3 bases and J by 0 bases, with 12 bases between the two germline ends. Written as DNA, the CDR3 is TGCAGTGCTAGGGTTTTCGGGAGCTCCTACAATGAGCAGTTCTTC. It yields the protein CSARVFGSSYNEQFF.

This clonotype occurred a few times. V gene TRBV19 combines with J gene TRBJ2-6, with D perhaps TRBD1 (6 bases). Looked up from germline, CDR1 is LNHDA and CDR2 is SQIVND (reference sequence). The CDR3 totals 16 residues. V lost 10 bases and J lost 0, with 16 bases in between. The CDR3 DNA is TGTGCCACCGCGCAGGGGTCAAGCTCTGGGGCCAACGTCCTGACTTTC. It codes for CATAQGSSSGANVLTF.

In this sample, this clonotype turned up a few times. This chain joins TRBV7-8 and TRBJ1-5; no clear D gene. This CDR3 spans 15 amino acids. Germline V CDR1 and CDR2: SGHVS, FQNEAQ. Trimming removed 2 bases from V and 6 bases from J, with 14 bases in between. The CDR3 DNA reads TGTGCCAGCAGCTTATCGGGTCAGGTTGCTCAGCCCCAGCATTTT. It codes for CASSLSGQVAQPQHF.

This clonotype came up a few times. This CDR3 reads CSARVAKLGRETQYF. The DNA of the CDR3 is TGCAGTGCTAGAGTTGCCAAACTGGGGAGGGAGACCCAGTACTTC. V is TRBV20-1 and J is TRBJ2-5; TRBD2 might be the D (6 bases). The length of the CDR3 is 15 residues. Trimming cost V 1 base and J 5 bases, with 17 bases left between them. Per the germline V gene, CDR1 is DFQATT and CDR2 is SNEGSKA (reference sequence).

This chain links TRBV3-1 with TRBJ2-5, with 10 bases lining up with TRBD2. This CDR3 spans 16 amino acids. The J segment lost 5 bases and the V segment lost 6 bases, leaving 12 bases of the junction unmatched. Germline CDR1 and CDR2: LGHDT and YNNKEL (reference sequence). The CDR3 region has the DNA TGTGCCAGCAGTCGTCCCCTAGCGGGAGTAGGGGAGACCCAGTACTTC. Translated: CASSRPLAGVGETQYF.

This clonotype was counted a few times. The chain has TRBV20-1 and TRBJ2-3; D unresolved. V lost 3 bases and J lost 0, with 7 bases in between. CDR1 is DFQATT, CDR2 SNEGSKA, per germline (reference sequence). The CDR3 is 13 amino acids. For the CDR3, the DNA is TGCAGTGCTAGGAAGAGGAGCACAGATACGCAGTATTTT. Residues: CSARKRSTDTQYF.

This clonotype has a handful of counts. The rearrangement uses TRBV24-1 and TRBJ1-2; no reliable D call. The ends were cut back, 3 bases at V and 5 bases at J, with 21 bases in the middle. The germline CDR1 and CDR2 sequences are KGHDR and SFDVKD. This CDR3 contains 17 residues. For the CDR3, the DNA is TGTGCCACCAGTGATGCCACAGACGCGACATTGATTTATGGCTACACCTTC. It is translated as CATSDATDATLIYGYTF.